This TCR beta chain appears in the sequencing data of a study of T cell repertoires in ileal Crohn's disease. This CDR3 is built from 14 residues. TCRdb's copy holds only in-frame clones and misses some; the assay was immunoSEQ multiplex PCR. The sample includes approximately 13,000 clones, around 80% of them seen just once. As to time point: neoterminal ileum biopsy at postoperative endoscopy, about 6 months after surgery. This clonotype was sampled from an adult with Crohn's disease. The gene calls are TRBV21-1 and TRBJ1-1; no DNA check was done on the table's D call, TRBD1. TRBV21-1 is recorded as a pseudogene. The sample consisted of ileal tissue. CDR3 region: CASSGTGLNTEAFF. CDR3 coding DNA: TGTGCCAGCAGCGGTACAGGGTTGAACACTGAAGCTTTCTTT.